This T cell receptor (beta chain) was captured in a study of T-cell memory formation after mild COVID-19. TCRdb called the 5' RACE reads again in MiXCR, with one record for every CDR3 protein. The sample has more than 300,000 distinct CDR3 sequences, around 15% seen once; the top ten hold 22%. Germline CDR1 KGHDR, CDR2 SFDVKD. V lost 4 bases to trimming and J lost 1 base; unmatched junction nucleotides: 4. CDR3 size: 16 residues. This TCR derives from a man aged 18-30 years who had mild COVID-19 (a few samples of this study predate the infection). Cell type and time point are not known. The sequencing input was PBMCs or a T cell subset sorted from them (not recorded which). The J gene is TRBJ2-5, the V gene TRBV24-1; 11 nucleotides align to TRBD1. The CDR3 DNA is TGTGCCACCAGTGACCCCGGGACAGGGGGCCAAGAGACCCAGTACTTC. This codes for CATSDPGTGGQETQYF.